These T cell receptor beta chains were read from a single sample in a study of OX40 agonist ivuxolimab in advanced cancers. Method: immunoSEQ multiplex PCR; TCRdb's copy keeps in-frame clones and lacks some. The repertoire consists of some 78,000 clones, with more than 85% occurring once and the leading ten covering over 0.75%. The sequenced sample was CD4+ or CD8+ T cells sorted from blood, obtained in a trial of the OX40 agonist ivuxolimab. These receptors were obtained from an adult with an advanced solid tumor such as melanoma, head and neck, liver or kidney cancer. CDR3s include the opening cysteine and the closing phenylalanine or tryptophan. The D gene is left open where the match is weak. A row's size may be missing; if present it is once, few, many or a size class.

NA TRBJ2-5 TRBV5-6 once CASSLSGFQETQYF TGTGCCAGCAGCTTGTCGGGGTTCCAAGAGACCCAGTACTTC
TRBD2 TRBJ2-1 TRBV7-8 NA CASSQTSVNEQFF TGTGCCAGCAGCCAGACTAGCGTCAATGAGCAGTTCTTC
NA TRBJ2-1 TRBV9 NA CASSVVQAHNEQFF TGTGCCAGCAGCGTAGTTCAGGCACACAATGAGCAGTTCTTC
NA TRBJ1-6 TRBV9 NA CASSPSPVGNSPLHF TGTGCCAGCAGCCCCAGTCCCGTTGGGAATTCACCCCTCCACTTT
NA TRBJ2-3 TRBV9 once CASSVEQKSTDTQYF TGTGCCAGCAGCGTAGAACAGAAAAGCACAGATACGCAGTATTTT
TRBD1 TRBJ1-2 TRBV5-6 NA CASSLDLRGFDGYTF TGTGCCAGCAGCTTGGATCTCAGGGGGTTTGACGGCTACACCTTC
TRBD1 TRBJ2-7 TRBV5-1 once CASSLSGQGAYEQYF TGCGCCAGCAGCTTGTCAGGACAGGGGGCCTACGAGCAGTACTTC
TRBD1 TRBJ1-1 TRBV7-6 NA CASRGNRGDTEAFF TGTGCCAGCAGGGGAAACAGGGGGGACACTGAAGCTTTCTTT
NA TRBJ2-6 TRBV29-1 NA CSVEWAGRPNVLTF TGCAGCGTTGAATGGGCGGGGAGGCCCAACGTCCTGACTTTC
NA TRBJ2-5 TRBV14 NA CASSRQGAGETQYF TGTGCCAGCAGCCGGCAGGGAGCAGGGGAGACCCAGTACTTC
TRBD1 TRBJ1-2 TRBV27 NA CASSRQGTFNYGYTF TGTGCCAGCAGCCGACAGGGGACCTTTAACTATGGCTACACCTTC
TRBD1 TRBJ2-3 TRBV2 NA CASRSGTGFSDTQYF TGTGCCAGCAGGTCCGGGACAGGGTTTTCAGATACGCAGTATTTT
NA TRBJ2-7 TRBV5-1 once CASSLTAYEQYF TGCGCCAGCAGTCTTACGGCTTACGAGCAGTACTTC
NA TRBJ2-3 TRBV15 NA CATSRGAGRTDTQYF TGTGCCACCAGCAGAGGGGCAGGGAGGACAGATACGCAGTATTTT
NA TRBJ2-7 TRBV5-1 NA CASSPGDSYEQYF TGCGCCAGCAGCCCGGGGGACTCCTACGAGCAGTACTTC
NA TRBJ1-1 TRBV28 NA CAGGSMNTEAFF TGTGCCGGGGGCTCCATGAACACTGAAGCTTTCTTT
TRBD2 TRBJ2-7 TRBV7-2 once CASSLVAVTSGDSYEQYF TGTGCCAGCAGCTTAGTAGCGGTGACTAGCGGGGACTCCTACGAGCAGTACTTC
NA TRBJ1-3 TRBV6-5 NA CASSYEYSGNTIYF TGTGCCAGCAGTTACGAGTACTCTGGAAACACCATATATTTT
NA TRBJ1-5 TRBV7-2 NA CASSLAMGSLQPQHF TGTGCCAGCAGCTTAGCCATGGGGTCTTTACAGCCCCAGCATTTT
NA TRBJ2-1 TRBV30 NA CAWSLIDYSYNEQFF TGTGCCTGGAGTCTAATCGATTACTCCTACAATGAGCAGTTCTTC
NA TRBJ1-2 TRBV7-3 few CASSLGDPANYGYTF TGTGCCAGCAGCTTAGGGGACCCAGCTAACTATGGCTACACCTTC
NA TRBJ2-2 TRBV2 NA CASSEQGSAGELFF TGTGCCAGCAGTGAACAGGGGTCCGCCGGGGAGCTGTTTTTT
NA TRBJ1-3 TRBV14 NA CASSQEYSGNTIYF TGTGCCAGCAGCCAAGAGTACTCTGGAAACACCATATATTTT
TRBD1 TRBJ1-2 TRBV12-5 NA CASGLPTGYGYTF TGTGCTAGTGGTTTGCCGACAGGGTATGGCTACACCTTC
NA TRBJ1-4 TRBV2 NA CASTWGPREKLFF TGTGCCAGCACGTGGGGACCGAGGGAAAAACTGTTTTTT
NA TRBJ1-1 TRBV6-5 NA CASSYTQTQSEAFF TGTGCCAGCAGTTACACTCAGACACAATCTGAAGCTTTCTTT
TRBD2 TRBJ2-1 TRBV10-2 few CASSPTLVSGGARNEQFF TGCGCCAGCAGTCCAACGTTAGTCAGCGGGGGGGCAAGGAATGAGCAGTTCTTC
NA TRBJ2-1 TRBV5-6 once CASSTRGRNEQFF TGTGCCAGCAGCACCAGGGGCCGCAATGAGCAGTTCTTC
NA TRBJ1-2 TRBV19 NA CASSTTGLNYGYTF TGTGCCAGTAGTACGACAGGATTGAACTATGGCTACACCTTC
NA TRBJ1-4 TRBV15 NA CATSRDQIVIANEKLFF TGTGCCACCAGCAGAGATCAGATCGTGATCGCTAATGAAAAACTGTTTTTT
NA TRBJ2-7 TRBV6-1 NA CASRPQSSYEQYF TGTGCCAGCAGACCCCAAAGCTCCTACGAGCAGTACTTC
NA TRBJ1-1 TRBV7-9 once CASSQLAIEAFF TGTGCCAGCAGCCAATTGGCTATTGAAGCTTTCTTT
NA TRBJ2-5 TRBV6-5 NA CASSQSKETQYF TGTGCCAGCAGCCAGTCAAAAGAGACCCAGTACTTC
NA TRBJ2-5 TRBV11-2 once CASSLVLDFPGETQYF TGTGCCAGCAGCTTAGTTCTGGACTTCCCTGGGGAGACCCAGTACTTC
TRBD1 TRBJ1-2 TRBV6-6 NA CASREGTGGYGYTF TGTGCCAGCAGGGAAGGGACAGGGGGCTATGGCTACACCTTC
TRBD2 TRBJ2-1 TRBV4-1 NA CASSQELAGLTSYNEQFF TGCGCCAGCAGCCAAGAACTAGCGGGGTTAACCTCCTACAATGAGCAGTTCTTC
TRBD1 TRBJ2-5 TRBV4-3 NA CASSQGQGREETQYF TGCGCCAGCAGCCAAGGACAGGGAAGGGAAGAGACCCAGTACTTC
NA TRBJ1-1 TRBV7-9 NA CASSLGGMRPEAFF TGTGCCAGCAGCTTGGGAGGGATGCGGCCTGAAGCTTTCTTT
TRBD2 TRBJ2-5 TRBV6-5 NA CASSYGGLAGETQYF TGTGCCAGCAGTTACGGGGGACTAGCGGGAGAGACCCAGTACTTC
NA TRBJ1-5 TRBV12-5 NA CASGLGIYQPQHF TGTGCTAGTGGTTTGGGGATCTATCAGCCCCAGCATTTT
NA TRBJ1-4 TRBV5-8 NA CASSLRGSEKLFF TGTGCCAGCAGCTTAAGGGGAAGCGAAAAACTGTTTTTT
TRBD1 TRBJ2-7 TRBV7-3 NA CASSATGQGSLEQYF TGTGCCAGCAGCGCCACGGGACAGGGTTCTCTTGAGCAGTACTTC